This T cell receptor beta chain was recorded in a study of blood T cell repertoires in COVID-19. Across the whole study: Some COVID-19 samples were acute and others convalescent; all came from the United States, Italy and Spain.

Participant age was about 18 to 89 years, and participants resided in 25 or so US areas. The V and J ends lost 8 bases and 8 bases, in that order; junction bases with no gene match: 6. The CDR3 is 12 residues long. The germline V gene encodes CDR1 WNHNN and CDR2 SYGVQD (reference sequence). As handled by the study authors: Nucleated cell counts were estimated from reference gene primer amplification. TCRdb's copy holds only in-frame clones and misses some; the assay was immunoSEQ multiplex PCR. That table is the source of V, J and clone size, and D and trimming were worked out from the DNA. This sample yields roughly 200,000 clones, of which roughly 85% are seen a single time; 15% to 20% belongs to the top ten.

The sequencing input was PBMCs or T cells enriched from blood (not recorded which). This sequence was found in a man aged 40-55 years who had recovered from COVID-19. The rearrangement joins TRBV10-1 to TRBJ2-1; 7 nucleotides align to TRBD2. The CDR3 here is CASGEGGDEQFF. The DNA for the CDR3 is TGCGCCAGCGGGGAGGGCGGCGATGAGCAGTTCTTC.